Listed here are 19 T cell receptor beta chains from one sample, sequenced in a study of blood T cell repertoires in COVID-19. The protocol was immunoSEQ multiplex PCR, while the TCRdb copy is restricted to in-frame clones and leaves out a portion. The sample yields about 310,000 clones, 85% to 90% seen once. The sequenced sample consisted of peripheral blood. All receptors come from a woman aged 30 to 39 with COVID-19, enrolled during active disease.

The chain is built from TRBV18 and TRBJ2-2, with D tentatively TRBD2 (5 bases). Trimming removed 2 bases at V and 5 bases at J, with 21 bases between. The CDR3 contains 18 residues. From germline, CDR1 is KGHSH and CDR2 LQKENI. In DNA form, the CDR3 reads TGTGCCAGCTCACCATTTCCCTTACAAGGAGGTTCAACCGGGGAGCTGTTTTTT. It is translated as CASSPFPLQGGSTGELFF. Combining the CDR3 with reference TRBV18 and TRBJ2-2 gives the whole variable domain NAGVMQNPRHLVRRRGQEARLRCSPMKGHSHVYWYRQLPEEGLKFMVYLQKENIIDESGMPKERFSAEFPKEGPSILRIQQVVRGDSAAYFCASSPFPLQGGSTGELFFGEGSRLTVL.

The rearrangement joins TRBV3-1 (or the pseudogene TRBV3-2) to TRBJ2-3; TRBD2 is a possible D gene (5 bases). With 6 bases removed from V and 0 bases from J, the gap between germline ends came to 10 bases. Germline V lookup: CDR1 LGHDT, CDR2 YNNKEL (reference sequence). CDR3 length: 14 residues. Here the CDR3 reads CASSRRESTDTQYF. CDR3 nucleotide sequence: TGTGCCAGCAGTCGTAGGGAGAGCACAGATACGCAGTATTTT.

V gene TRBV10-3 combines with J gene TRBJ2-7, with 7 bases that match TRBD2. V lost 2 bases to trimming and J lost 3 bases; unmatched junction nucleotides: 13. The CDR3 totals 17 residues. The germline gives CDR1 ENHRY, CDR2 SYGVKD. The CDR3 nucleotides are TGTGCCATCAGTGAGGTTGCCTCGGGCGGGACTAACTACGAGCAGTACTTC. Protein product: CAISEVASGGTNYEQYF.

CDR3 amino acids: CASGDLREGRDEQFF. CDR3 DNA sequence: TGTGCCAGCGGGGACCTGCGGGAGGGGCGAGATGAGCAGTTCTTC. The chain is built from TRBV3-1 (or the pseudogene TRBV3-2) and TRBJ2-1, with 9 positions matching TRBD2. From germline, CDR1 is LGHDT and CDR2 YNNKEL (reference sequence). Losses at the gene ends were 8 bases for V and 8 bases for J; bases not matched to a gene: 13. The CDR3 has 15 residues.

The chain has TRBV7-8 and TRBJ2-1; TRBD2 agrees at 12 bases. Germline V gene data show CDR1 as SGHVS and CDR2 as FQNEAQ. The CDR3 contains 16 residues. With 5 bases clipped from V and 5 bases from J, the junction kept 7 bases outside the gene matches. For the CDR3, the DNA is TGTGCCAGCAGCGACTTTCTAGCGGGAGGGAACAATGAGCAGTTCTTC. The encoded protein is CASSDFLAGGNNEQFF. The whole variable domain, filled in from reference TRBV7-8 and TRBJ2-1, reads GAGVSQSPRYKVAKRGQDVALRCDPISGHVSLFWYQQALGQGPEFLTYFQNEAQLDKSGLPSDRFFAERPEGSVSTLKIQRTQQEDSAVYLCASSDFLAGGNNEQFFGPGTRLTVL.

This clone was counted between two and nine times. The chain links TRBV15 to TRBJ1-1; 7 bases agree with TRBD1. The J segment lost 9 bases and the V segment lost 5 bases, leaving 9 bases of the junction unmatched. The V gene's germline CDR1 is LNHNV and CDR2 YYDKDF (reference sequence). The CDR3 has 13 residues. CDR3 residues: CATSPREGGKAFF. CDR3 bases: TGTGCCACCAGCCCGAGGGAAGGGGGCAAAGCTTTCTTT.

V is TRBV11-2 and J is TRBJ2-7; possible D gene TRBD2, 5 bases. Trimming left V 0 bases short and J 3 bases short, with 9 bases between. From germline, CDR1 is SGHAT and CDR2 FQNNGV. The CDR3 totals 14 residues. Written as DNA, the CDR3 is TGTGCCAGCAGCTTAGATCCGGGGAGCTACGAGCAGTACTTC. Its translation: CASSLDPGSYEQYF.

The chain carries TRBV2 and TRBJ1-2, with 8 bases that match TRBD1. Unmatched junction bases numbered 9, after V lost 2 bases and J lost 4 bases. The germline V gene encodes CDR1 SNHLY and CDR2 FYNNEI. CDR3 length equals 16 residues. The CDR3 DNA sequence: TGTGCCAGCAGTGAAATTAGGGTTGGGACAGGCTATGGCTACACCTTC. Translation gives CASSEIRVGTGYGYTF.

J is TRBJ2-5 and V is TRBV5-8; 12 bases agree with TRBD2. This CDR3 has 17 amino acids. Trimming removed 0 bases from V and 0 bases from J; junction bases left unmatched: 3. The germline CDR1 and CDR2 sequences are SGHTS and YDEGEE. The CDR3 sequence: CASSLGTSGTYQETQYF. The CDR3 DNA reads as TGTGCCAGCAGCTTGGGGACTAGCGGGACGTACCAAGAGACCCAGTACTTC.

The rearrangement joins TRBV19 to TRBJ2-3; 8 bases line up with TRBD2. Germline trimming cut 6 bases from V and 0 bases from J; bases unmatched to any gene: 2. The CDR3 extends over 14 amino acids. Germline V gene lookup returns CDR1 LNHDA and CDR2 SQIVND (reference sequence). CDR3 in amino acids: CASSPSGSTDTQYF. The CDR3 bases are TGTGCCAGTAGCCCTAGCGGGAGCACAGATACGCAGTATTTT.

The rearrangement joins TRBV29-1 to TRBJ2-1, with TRBD2 matching over 14 bases. Per the germline V gene, CDR1 is SQVTM and CDR2 is ANQGSEA. With 6 bases clipped from V and 12 bases from J, the junction kept 7 bases outside the gene matches. CDR3 length equals 13 residues. CDR3 region: CSVPGLAGEGQFF. As DNA, the CDR3 is TGCAGCGTACCGGGACTAGCGGGAGAGGGGCAGTTCTTC.

The chain has TRBV5-1 and TRBJ2-3; D is perhaps TRBD2 (5 bases). The V end lost 2 bases, the J end lost 2 bases, and 15 bases lay between the germline ends. Germline CDR1 reads SGHRS; CDR2 reads YFSETQ. CDR3 size: 16 residues. DNA for the CDR3: TGCGCCAGCAGCTTAGTTCCTGGAGGAATCACAGATACGCAGTATTTT. Its translation is CASSLVPGGITDTQYF.

The gene calls are TRBV27 and TRBJ2-7; 7 positions agree with TRBD2. Per germline, CDR1 MNHEY and CDR2 SMNVEV (reference sequence). V shed 4 bases and J 1 base; nucleotides not matched to a gene: 7. This CDR3 is built from 15 residues. CDR3 coding DNA: TGTGCCAGCAGTTGGGCTCTAGCGGCTTCCTACGAGCAGTACTTC. Translation: CASSWALAASYEQYF.

The chain is built from TRBV19 and TRBJ2-4; TRBD1 might be the D (5 bases). Germline assignment: CDR1 LNHDA and CDR2 SQIVND (reference sequence). V was shortened by 9 bases and J by 6 bases, with 18 bases between the two germline ends. CDR3 size: 14 residues. In DNA form, the CDR3 reads TGTGCCAGCAAAGGTCAGGGTGGCGTAAACATTCAGTACTTC. This codes for CASKGQGGVNIQYF.

The gene calls are TRBV5-1 and TRBJ2-7; 7 nucleotides match TRBD1. J gave up 4 bases and V 0 bases, and 13 bases lay outside the gene matches. The CDR3 is 17 amino acids. Germline V gene sequence: CDR1 SGHRS, CDR2 YFSETQ. This chain's CDR3 is CASSLAGLGQALYEQYF. The CDR3 DNA sequence: TGCGCCAGCAGCTTGGCTGGCCTCGGACAGGCCTTATACGAGCAGTACTTC.

The CDR3 DNA reads as TGTGCCACCAGTGATTTCACTAGCGGGAGCGCAGATACGCAGTATTTT. Its protein is CATSDFTSGSADTQYF. The chain employs TRBV24-1 and TRBJ2-3, with TRBD2 identical over 11 bases. Germline CDR1 KGHDR, CDR2 SFDVKD. After removal of 1 base from V and 4 bases from J, the junction contained 3 bases not matched to a gene. The CDR3 is 16 residues long.

The chain recombines TRBV21-1 with TRBJ2-7; the tabulated D call, TRBD1, remains unverified against the DNA. TRBV21-1 is shown as a pseudogene. The CDR3 length is 15 residues. Written as DNA, the CDR3 is TGTGCCAGCAGCAAAGCGCTTCAGGGGGCTTACGAGCAGTACTTC. It yields the protein CASSKALQGAYEQYF.

The chain couples TRBV7-6 to TRBJ1-2; D possibly corresponds to TRBD1 (6 bases). Germline V gene lookup returns CDR1 SGHVS and CDR2 FNYEAQ. The length of the CDR3 is 13 residues. V gave up 5 bases and J gave up 8 bases, with 15 bases separating them. The CDR3 DNA follows: TGTGCCAGCAGCCCGCGACAGGATTACGGCTACACCTTC. Translating gives CASSPRQDYGYTF. The entire variable domain, with the rest obtained from reference TRBV7-6 and TRBJ1-2, is as follows: GAGVSQSPRYKVTKRGQDVALRCDPISGHVSLYWYRQALGQGPEFLTYFNYEAQQDKSGLPNDRFSAERPEGSISTLTIQRTEQRDSAMYRCASSPRQDYGYTFGSGTRLTVV.

This clone was counted a single time. The chain uses TRBV28 and TRBJ2-5; D might be TRBD1 (6 bases). The CDR3 runs to 13 residues. Deletions cut 11 bases from V and 5 bases from J, with 18 bases between. Per germline, CDR1 MDHEN and CDR2 SYDVKM. In DNA form, the CDR3 reads TGTGCCTCCCAACCCCAGGGGCGGGAGACCCAGTACTTC. It encodes CASQPQGRETQYF.